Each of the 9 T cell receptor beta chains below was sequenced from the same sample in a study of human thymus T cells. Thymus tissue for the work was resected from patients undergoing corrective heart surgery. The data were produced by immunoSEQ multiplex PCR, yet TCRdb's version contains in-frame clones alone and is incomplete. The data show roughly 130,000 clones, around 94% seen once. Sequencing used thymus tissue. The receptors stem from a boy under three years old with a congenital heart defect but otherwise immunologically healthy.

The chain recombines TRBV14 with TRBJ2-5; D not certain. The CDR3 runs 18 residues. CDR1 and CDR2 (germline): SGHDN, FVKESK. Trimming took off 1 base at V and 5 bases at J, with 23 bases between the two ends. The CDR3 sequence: CASSQVIRRNKGKETQYF. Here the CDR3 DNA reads TGTGCCAGCAGCCAAGTCATACGGCGGAACAAAGGGAAGGAGACCCAGTACTTC.

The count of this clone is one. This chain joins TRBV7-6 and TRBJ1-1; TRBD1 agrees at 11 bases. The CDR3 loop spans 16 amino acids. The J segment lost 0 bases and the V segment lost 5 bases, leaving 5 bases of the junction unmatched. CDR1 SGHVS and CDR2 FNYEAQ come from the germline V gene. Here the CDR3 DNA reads TGTGCCAGCAGCCTTGGACAGGGGGCAATGAACACTGAAGCTTTCTTT. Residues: CASSLGQGAMNTEAFF.

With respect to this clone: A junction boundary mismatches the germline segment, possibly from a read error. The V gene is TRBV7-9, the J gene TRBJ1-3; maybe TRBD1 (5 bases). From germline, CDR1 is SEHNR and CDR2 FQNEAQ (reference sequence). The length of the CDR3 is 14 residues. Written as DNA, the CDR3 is TGTGCCAGCAGCTCGGGGCCCCCCTTGAAACACCATATATTT. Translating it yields CASSSGPPLKHHIF.

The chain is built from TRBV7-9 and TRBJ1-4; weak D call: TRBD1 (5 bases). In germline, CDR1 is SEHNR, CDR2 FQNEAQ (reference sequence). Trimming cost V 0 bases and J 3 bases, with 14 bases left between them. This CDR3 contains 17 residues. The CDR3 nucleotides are TGTGCCAGCAGCTTAGCTCTACAACAGGACCCTAATGAAAAACTGTTTTTT. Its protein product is CASSLALQQDPNEKLFF. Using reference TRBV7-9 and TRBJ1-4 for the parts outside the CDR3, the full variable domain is DTGVSQNPRHKITKRGQNVTFRCDPISEHNRLYWYRQTLGQGPEFLTYFQNEAQLEKSRLLSDRFSAERPKGSFSTLEIQRTEQGDSAMYLCASSLALQQDPNEKLFFGSGTQLSVL.

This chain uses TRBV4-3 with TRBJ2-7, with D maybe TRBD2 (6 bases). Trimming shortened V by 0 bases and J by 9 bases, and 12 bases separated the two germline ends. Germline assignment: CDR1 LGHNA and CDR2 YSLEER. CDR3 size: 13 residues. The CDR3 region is CASSQETNGRQYF. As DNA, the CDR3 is TGCGCCAGCAGCCAAGAAACCAACGGGAGGCAGTACTTC.

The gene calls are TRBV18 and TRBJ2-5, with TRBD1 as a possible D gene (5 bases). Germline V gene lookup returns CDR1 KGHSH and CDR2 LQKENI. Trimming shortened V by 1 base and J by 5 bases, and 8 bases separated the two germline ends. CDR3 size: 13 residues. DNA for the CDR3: TGTGCCAGCTCACCACTGAAGGGGGAGACCCAGTACTTC. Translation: CASSPLKGETQYF.

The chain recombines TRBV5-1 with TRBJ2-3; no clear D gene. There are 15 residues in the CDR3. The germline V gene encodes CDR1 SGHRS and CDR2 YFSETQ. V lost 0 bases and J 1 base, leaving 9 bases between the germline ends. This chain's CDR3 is CASSLGSDGTDTQYF. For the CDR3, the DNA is TGCGCCAGCAGCTTGGGATCGGACGGCACAGATACGCAGTATTTT.

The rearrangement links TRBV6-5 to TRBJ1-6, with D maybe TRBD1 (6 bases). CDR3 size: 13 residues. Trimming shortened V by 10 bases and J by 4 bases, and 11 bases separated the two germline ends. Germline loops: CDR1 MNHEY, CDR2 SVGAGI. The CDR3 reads CATQGIYNSPLHF. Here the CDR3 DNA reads TGTGCCACACAGGGTATTTATAATTCACCCCTCCACTTT.

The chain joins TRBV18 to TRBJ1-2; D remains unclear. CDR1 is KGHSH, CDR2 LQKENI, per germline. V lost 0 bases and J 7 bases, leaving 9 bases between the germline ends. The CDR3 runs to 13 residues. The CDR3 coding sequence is TGTGCCAGCTCACCACCGGCCAATAGTGGCTACACCTTC. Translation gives CASSPPANSGYTF.